Listed below are T cell receptor beta chains from one sample, sequenced in a study of ipilimumab plus nivolumab after autologous stem cell transplantation. Produced via immunoSEQ multiplex PCR; TCRdb's table is partial and in-frame only. The sample includes 77,000 or so clones, nearly 85% of them seen just once. The sample consisted of PBMCs, taken in a trial of ipilimumab plus nivolumab as post-transplant consolidation. The receptors were sampled from a male donor with diffuse large B-cell lymphoma. CDR3s include the opening cysteine and the closing phenylalanine or tryptophan.

J: TRBJ2-3; V: TRBV5-1; length: 13; CDR3: CASSQGGTDTQYF
J: TRBJ2-2; V: TRBV2; length: 14; CDR3: CASTSGVNTGELFF
J: TRBJ2-2; V: TRBV4-1; length: 16; CDR3: CASSPPSGSNTGELFF
J: TRBJ1-1; V: TRBV2; length: 13; CDR3: CASSEVGQGTAFF
J: TRBJ2-6; V: TRBV7-2; length: 17; CDR3: CASSLRGVSHGANVLTF
J: TRBJ1-6; V: TRBV7-9; length: 15; CDR3: CASSPGTGQTSPLHF
J: TRBJ1-5; V: TRBV18; length: 14; CDR3: CASSPPTGTQPQHF
J: TRBJ1-3; V: TRBV15; length: 14; CDR3: CATTEITTGNTIYF
J: TRBJ2-1; V: TRBV7-6; length: 15; CDR3: CASSMGQGSYNEQFF
J: TRBJ1-5; V: TRBV21-1; length: 18; CDR3: CANAPTGGRIGSNQPQHF
J: TRBJ2-1; V: TRBV5-4; length: 16; CDR3: CASSKMSTGLYNEQFF
J: TRBJ2-7; V: TRBV4-1; length: 15; CDR3: CASSQISGGAYEQYF
J: TRBJ1-3; V: TRBV7-3; length: 11; CDR3: CPGAPGNTIYF
J: TRBJ1-1; V: TRBV11-2; length: 15; CDR3: CASSGLTGGKALAFF
J: TRBJ2-5; V: TRBV14; length: 15; CDR3: CASSQEFRGGETQYF
J: TRBJ2-5; V: TRBV7-2; length: 14; CDR3: CASSLAGLAETQYF
J: TRBJ1-1; V: TRBV18; length: 13; CDR3: CASSPGSGVEAFF
J: TRBJ2-5; V: TRBV7-6; length: 16; CDR3: CASSPLLGGDQETQYF
J: TRBJ1-2; V: TRBV28; length: 14; CDR3: CASSPFGGDYGYTF
J: TRBJ1-2; V: TRBV29-1; length: 13; CDR3: CSVEEGTGYGYTF
J: TRBJ2-5; V: TRBV7-2; length: 16; CDR3: CASSLTGTGRQETQYF
J: TRBJ2-1; V: TRBV6-6; length: 15; CDR3: CASSPAGARSNEQFF
J: TRBJ2-6; V: TRBV27; length: 17; CDR3: CASSSIQGTGGANVLTF